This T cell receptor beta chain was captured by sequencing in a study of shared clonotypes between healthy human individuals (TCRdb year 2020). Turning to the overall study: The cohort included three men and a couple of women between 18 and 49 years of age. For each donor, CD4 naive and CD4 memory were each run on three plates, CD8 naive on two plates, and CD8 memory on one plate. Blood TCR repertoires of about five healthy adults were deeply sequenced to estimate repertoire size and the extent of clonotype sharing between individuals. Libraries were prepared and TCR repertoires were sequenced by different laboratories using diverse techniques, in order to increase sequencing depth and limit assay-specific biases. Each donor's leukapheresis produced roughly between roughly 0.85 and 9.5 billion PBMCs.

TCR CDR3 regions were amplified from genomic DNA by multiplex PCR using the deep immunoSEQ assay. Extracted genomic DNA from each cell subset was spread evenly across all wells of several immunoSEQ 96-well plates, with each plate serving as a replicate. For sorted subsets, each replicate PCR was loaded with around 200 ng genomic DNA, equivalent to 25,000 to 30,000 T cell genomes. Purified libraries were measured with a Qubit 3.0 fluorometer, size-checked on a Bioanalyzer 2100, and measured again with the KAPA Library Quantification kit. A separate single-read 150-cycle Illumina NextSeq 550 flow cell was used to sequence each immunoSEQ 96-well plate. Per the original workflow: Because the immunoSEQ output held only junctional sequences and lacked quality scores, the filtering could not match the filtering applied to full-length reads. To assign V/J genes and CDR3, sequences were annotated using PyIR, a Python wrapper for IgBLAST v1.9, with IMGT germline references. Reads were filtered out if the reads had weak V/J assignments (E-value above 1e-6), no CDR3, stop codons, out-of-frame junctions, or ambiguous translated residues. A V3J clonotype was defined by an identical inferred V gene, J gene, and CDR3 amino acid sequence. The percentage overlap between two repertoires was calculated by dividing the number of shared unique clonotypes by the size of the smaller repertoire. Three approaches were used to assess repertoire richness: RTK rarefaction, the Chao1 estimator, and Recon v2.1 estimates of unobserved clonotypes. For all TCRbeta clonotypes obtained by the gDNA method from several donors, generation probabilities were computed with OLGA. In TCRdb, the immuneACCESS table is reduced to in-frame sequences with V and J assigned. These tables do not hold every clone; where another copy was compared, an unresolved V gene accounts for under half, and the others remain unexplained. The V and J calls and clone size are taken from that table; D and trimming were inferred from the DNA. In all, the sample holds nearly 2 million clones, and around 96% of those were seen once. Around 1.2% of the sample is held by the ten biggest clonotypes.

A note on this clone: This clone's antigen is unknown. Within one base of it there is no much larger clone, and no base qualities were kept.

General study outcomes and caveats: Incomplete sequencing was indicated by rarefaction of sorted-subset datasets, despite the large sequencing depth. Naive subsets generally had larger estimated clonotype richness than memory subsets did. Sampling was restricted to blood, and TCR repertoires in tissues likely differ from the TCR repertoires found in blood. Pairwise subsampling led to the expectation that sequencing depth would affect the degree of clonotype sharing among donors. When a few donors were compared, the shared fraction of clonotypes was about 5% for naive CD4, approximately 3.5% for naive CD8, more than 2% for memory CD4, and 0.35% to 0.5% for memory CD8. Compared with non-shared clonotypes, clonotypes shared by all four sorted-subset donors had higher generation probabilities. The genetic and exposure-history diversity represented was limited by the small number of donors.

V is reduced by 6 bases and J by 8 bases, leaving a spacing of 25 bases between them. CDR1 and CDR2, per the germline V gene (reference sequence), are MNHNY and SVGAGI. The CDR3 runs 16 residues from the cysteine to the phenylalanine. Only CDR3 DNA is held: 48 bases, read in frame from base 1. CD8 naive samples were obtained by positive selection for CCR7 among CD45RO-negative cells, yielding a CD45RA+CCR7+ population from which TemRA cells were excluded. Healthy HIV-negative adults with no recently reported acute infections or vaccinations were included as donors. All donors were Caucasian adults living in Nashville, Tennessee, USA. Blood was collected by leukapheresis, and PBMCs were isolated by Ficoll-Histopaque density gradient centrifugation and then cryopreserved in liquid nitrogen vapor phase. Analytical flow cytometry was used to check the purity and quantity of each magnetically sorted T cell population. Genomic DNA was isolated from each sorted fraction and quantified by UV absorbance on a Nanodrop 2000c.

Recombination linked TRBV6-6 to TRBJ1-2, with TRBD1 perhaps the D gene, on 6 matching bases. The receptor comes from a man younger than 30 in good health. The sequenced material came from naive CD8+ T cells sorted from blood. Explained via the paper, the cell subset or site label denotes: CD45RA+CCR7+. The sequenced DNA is TGTGCCAGCAGCCATGGAGACGGGGTAAAGACAGGCGGCTACACCTTC. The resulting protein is CASSHGDGVKTGGYTF.